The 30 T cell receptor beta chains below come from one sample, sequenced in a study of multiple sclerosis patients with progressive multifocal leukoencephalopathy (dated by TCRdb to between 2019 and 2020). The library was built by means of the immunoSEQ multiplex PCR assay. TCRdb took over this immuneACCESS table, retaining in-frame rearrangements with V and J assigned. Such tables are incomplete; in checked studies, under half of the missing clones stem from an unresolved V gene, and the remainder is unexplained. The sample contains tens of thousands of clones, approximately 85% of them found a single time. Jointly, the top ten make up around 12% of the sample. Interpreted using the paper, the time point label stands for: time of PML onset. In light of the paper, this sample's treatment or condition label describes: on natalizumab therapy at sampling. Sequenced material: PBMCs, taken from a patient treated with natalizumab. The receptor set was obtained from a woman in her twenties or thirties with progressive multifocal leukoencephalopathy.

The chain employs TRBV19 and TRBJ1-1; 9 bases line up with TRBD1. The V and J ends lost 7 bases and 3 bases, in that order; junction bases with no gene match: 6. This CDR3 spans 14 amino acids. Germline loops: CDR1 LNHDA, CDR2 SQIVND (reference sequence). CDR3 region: CASNHGQGHTEAFF. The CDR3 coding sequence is TGTGCCAGTAATCATGGACAGGGGCACACTGAAGCTTTCTTT.

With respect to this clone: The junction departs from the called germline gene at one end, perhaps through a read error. CDR3 protein: CASSDSGGYYGYTF. The DNA of the CDR3 is TGTGCCAGCAGTGACTCAGGGGGATACTATGGCTACACCTTC. This chain uses TRBV6-6 with TRBJ1-2, with 7 nucleotides matching TRBD1. The CDR3 is made up of 14 amino acids. Germline V CDR1 and CDR2: MNHNY, SVGAGI (reference sequence).

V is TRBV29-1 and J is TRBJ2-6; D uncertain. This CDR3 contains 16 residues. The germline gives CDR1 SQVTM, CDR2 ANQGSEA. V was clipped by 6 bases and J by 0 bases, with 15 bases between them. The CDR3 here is CSVLTVTSSGANVLTF. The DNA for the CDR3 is TGCAGCGTCCTGACGGTTACTTCCTCTGGGGCCAACGTCCTGACTTTC. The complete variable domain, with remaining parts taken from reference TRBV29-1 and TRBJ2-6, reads SAVISQKPSRDICQRGTSLTIQCQVDSQVTMMFWYRQQPGQSLTLIATANQGSEATYESGFVIDKFPISRPNLTFSTLTVSNMSPEDSSIYLCSVLTVTSSGANVLTFGAGSRLTVL.

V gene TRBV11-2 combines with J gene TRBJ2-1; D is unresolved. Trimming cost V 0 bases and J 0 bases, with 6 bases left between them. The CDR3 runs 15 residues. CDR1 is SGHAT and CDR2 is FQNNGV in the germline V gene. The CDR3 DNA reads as TGTGCCAGCAGCTTAGATGGGGACTCCTACAATGAGCAGTTCTTC. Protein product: CASSLDGDSYNEQFF.

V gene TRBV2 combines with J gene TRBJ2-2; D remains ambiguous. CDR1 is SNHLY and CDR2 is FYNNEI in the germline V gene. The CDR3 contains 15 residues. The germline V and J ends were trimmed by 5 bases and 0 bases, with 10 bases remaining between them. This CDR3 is CASSWSSSNTGELFF. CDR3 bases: TGTGCCAGCAGTTGGTCCAGCTCGAACACCGGGGAGCTGTTTTTT.

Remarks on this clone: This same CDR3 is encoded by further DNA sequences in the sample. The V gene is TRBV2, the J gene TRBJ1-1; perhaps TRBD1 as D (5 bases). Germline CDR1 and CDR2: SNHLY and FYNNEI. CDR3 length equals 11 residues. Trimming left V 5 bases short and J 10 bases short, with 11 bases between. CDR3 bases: TGTGCCAGCAGTCGGGGCCCCGGAGCTTTCTTT. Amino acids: CASSRGPGAFF.

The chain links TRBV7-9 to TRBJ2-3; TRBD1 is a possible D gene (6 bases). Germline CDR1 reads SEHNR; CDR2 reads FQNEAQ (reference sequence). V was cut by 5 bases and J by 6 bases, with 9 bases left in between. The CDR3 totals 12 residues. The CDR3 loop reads CASSRDIDTQYF. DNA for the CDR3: TGTGCCAGCAGCCGGGACATCGATACGCAGTATTTT.

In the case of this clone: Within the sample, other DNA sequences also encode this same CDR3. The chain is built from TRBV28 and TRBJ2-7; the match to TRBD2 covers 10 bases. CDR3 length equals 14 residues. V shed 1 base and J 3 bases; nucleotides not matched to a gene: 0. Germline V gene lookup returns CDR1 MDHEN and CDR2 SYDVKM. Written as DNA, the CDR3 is TGTGCCAGCAGTTTATCTAGCGGGGGCTACGAGCAGTACTTC. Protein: CASSLSSGGYEQYF.

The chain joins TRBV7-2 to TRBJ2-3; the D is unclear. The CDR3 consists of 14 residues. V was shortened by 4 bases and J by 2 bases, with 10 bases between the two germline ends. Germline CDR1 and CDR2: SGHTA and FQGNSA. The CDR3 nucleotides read TGTGCCAGCAGCTCTCGGACCTACACAGATACGCAGTATTTT. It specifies CASSSRTYTDTQYF.

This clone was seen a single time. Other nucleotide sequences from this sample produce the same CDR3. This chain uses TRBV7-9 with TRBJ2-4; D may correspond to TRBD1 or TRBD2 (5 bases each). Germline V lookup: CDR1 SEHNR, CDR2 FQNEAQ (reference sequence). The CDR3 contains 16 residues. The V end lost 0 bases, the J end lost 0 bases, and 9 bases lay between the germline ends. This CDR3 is CASSLALGVAKNIQYF. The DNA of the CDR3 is TGTGCCAGCAGCTTAGCGTTGGGGGTAGCCAAAAACATTCAGTACTTC.

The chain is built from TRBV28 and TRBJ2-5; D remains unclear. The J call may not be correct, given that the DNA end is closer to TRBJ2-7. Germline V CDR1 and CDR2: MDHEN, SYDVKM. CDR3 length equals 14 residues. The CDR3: CASSFSELGGEQYF. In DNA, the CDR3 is TGTGCCAGCAGTTTTTCAGAACTCGGTGGCGAGCAGTACTTC.

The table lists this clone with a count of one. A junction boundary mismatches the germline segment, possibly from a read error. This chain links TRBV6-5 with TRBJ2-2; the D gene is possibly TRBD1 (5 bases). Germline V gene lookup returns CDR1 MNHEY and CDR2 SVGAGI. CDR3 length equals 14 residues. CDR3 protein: CASSRQPNTRELFF. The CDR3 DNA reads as TGTGCCAGCAGCCGACAGCCGAACACCAGGGAGCTGTTTTTT.

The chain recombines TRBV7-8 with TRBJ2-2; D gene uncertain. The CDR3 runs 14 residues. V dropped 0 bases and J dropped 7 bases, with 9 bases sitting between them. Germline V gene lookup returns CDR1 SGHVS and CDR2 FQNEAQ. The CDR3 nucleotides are TGTGCCAGCAGCTTAGCAGGGTTCGGCGGGGAGCTGTTTTTT. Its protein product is CASSLAGFGGELFF.

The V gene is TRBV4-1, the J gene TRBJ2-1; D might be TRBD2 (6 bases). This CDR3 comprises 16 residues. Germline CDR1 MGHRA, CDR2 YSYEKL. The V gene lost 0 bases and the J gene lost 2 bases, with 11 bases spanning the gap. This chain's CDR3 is CASSQDAGRPYNEQFF. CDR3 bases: TGCGCCAGCAGCCAAGATGCGGGGAGGCCCTACAATGAGCAGTTCTTC.

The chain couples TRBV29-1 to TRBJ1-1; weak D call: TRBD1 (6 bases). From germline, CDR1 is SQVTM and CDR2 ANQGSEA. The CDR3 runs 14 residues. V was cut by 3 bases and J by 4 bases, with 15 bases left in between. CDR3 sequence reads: CSVDLGGAATEAFF. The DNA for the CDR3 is TGCAGCGTTGATCTTGGGGGCGCAGCCACTGAAGCTTTCTTT. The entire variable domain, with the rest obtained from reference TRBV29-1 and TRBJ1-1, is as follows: SAVISQKPSRDICQRGTSLTIQCQVDSQVTMMFWYRQQPGQSLTLIATANQGSEATYESGFVIDKFPISRPNLTFSTLTVSNMSPEDSSIYLCSVDLGGAATEAFFGQGTRLTVV.

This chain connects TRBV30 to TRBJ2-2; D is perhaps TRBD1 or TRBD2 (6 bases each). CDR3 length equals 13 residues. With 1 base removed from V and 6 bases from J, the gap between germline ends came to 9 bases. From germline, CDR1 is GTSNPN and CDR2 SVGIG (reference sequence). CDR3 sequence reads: CAWSEGGPGELFF. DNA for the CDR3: TGTGCCTGGAGTGAGGGGGGCCCCGGGGAGCTGTTTTTT. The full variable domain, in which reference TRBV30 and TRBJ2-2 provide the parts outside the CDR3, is SQTIHQWPATLVQPVGSPLSLECTVEGTSNPNLYWYRQAAGRGLQLLFYSVGIGQISSEVPQNLSASRPQDRQFILSSKKLLLSDSGFYLCAWSEGGPGELFFGEGSRLTVL.

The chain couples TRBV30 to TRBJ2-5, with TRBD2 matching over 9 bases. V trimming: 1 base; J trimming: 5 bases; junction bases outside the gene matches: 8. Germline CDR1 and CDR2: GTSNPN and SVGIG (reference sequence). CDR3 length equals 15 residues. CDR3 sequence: CAWSEERGAWETQYF. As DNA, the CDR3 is TGTGCCTGGAGTGAAGAGCGGGGGGCCTGGGAGACCCAGTACTTC. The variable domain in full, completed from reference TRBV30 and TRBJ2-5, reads SQTIHQWPATLVQPVGSPLSLECTVEGTSNPNLYWYRQAAGRGLQLLFYSVGIGQISSEVPQNLSASRPQDRQFILSSKKLLLSDSGFYLCAWSEERGAWETQYFGPGTRLLVL.

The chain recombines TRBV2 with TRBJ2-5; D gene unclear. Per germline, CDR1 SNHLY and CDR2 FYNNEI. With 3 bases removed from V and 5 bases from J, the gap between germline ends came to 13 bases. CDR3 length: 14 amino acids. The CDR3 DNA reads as TGTGCCAGCAGTGATAGTGGGGTTCGCGAGACCCAGTACTTC. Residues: CASSDSGVRETQYF.

The CDR3 DNA follows: TGCGCCAGCAGCCAAGTGGTCGGGGCAGGGGGCGGCAATCAGCCCCAGCATTTT. Translation: CASSQVVGAGGGNQPQHF. The chain combines TRBV4-1 with TRBJ1-5; 8 nucleotides match TRBD1. CDR3 size: 18 residues. In germline, CDR1 is MGHRA, CDR2 YSYEKL. The ends lost 1 base at V and 2 bases at J; junction bases unmatched: 10.

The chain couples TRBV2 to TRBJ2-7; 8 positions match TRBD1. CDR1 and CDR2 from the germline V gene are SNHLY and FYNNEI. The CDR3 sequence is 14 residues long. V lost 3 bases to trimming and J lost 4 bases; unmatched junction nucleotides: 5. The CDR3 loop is CASSEQGARYEQYF. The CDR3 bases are TGTGCCAGCAGTGAGCAGGGGGCGCGGTACGAGCAGTACTTC.

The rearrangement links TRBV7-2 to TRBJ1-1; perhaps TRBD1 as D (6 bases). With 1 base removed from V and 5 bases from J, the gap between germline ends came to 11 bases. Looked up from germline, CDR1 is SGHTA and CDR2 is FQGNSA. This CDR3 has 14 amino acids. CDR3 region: CASSLVGGRTEAFF. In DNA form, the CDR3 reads TGTGCCAGCAGCTTAGTAGGGGGGAGAACTGAAGCTTTCTTT.

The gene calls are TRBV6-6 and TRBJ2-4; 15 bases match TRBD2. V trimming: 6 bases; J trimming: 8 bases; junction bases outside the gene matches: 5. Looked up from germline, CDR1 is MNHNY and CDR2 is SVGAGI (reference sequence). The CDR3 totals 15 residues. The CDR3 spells CASSGLAGGRDIQYF. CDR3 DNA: TGTGCCAGCAGCGGACTAGCGGGGGGGCGGGACATTCAGTACTTC.

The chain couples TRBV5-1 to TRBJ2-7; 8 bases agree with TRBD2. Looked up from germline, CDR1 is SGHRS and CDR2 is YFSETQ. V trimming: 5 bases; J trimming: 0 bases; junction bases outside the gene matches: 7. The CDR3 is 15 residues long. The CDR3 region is CASSPGGQNSYEQYF. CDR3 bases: TGCGCCAGCAGTCCGGGGGGGCAGAACTCCTACGAGCAGTACTTC.

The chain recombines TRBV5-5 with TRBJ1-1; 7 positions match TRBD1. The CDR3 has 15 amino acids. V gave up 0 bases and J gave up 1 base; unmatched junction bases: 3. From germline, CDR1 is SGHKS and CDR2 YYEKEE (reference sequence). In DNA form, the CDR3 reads TGTGCCAGCAGCTTGGGTAGGGACAGGAACACTGAAGCTTTCTTT. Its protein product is CASSLGRDRNTEAFF.

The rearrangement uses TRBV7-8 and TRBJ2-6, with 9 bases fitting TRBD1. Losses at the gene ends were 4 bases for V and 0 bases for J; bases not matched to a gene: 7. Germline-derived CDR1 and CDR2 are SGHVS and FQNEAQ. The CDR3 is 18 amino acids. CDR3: CASSSKDRGLSGANVLTF. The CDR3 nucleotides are TGTGCCAGCAGCTCAAAGGACAGGGGACTCTCTGGGGCCAACGTCCTGACTTTC.

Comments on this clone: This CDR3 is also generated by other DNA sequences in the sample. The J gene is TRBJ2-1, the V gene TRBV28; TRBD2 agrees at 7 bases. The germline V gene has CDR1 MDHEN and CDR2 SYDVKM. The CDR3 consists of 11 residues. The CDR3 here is CAGQRGSEQFF. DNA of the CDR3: TGTGCGGGTCAGCGGGGATCTGAGCAGTTCTTC.

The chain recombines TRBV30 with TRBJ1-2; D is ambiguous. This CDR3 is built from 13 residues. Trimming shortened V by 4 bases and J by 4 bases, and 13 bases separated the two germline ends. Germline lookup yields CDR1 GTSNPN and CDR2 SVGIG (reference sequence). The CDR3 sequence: CAWIQSGSYGYTF. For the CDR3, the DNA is TGTGCCTGGATTCAATCGGGGAGCTATGGCTACACCTTC.

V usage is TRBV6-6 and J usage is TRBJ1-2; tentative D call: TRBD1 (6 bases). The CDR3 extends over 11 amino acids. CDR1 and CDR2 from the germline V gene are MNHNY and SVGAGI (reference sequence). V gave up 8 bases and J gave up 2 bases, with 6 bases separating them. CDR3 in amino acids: CASGGNYGYTF. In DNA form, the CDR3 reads TGTGCCAGCGGGGGCAACTATGGCTACACCTTC.

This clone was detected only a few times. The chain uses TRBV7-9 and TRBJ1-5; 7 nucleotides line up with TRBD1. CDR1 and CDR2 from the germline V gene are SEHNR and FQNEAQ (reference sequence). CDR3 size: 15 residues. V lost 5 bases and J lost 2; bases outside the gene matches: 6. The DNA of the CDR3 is TGTGCCAGCAGCCTGGGACAGCGAGGCAATCAGCCCCAGCATTTT. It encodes CASSLGQRGNQPQHF.

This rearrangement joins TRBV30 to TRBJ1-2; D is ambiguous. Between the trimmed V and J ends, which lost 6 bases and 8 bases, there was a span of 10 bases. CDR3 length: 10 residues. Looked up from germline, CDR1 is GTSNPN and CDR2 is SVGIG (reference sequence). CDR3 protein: CACGPGGYTF. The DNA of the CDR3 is TGTGCCTGCGGCCCCGGGGGCTACACCTTC.